What follows are 19 T cell receptor beta chains derived from one specimen sequenced in a study of T cells in Graves' hyperthyroidism and ophthalmopathy. It was RNA transcripts that yielded the amplified TCR beta CDR3 regions. The study used the HTBI primer set for a first-round RT-PCR of the TCR CDR3. TCRdb redid the calling of the multiplex PCR reads with MiXCR, one entry per CDR3 protein. The sample consists of approximately 600,000 distinct CDR3 sequences, around 21% of them appearing once. The sequenced sample was blood. These receptors were obtained from a man younger than 40 with Graves' ophthalmopathy.

The rearrangement links TRBV5-8 to TRBJ1-5; TRBD1 matches at 7 bases. Per germline, CDR1 SGHTS and CDR2 YDEGEE. The CDR3 is 17 amino acids. The V segment lost 2 bases and the J segment 1 base; nucleotides outside the gene matches: 9. The CDR3 loop reads CASSLTGEGVSNQPQHF. CDR3 DNA sequence: TGTGCCAGCAGCTTAACAGGGGAAGGAGTAAGCAATCAGCCCCAGCATTTT.

This clonotype was observed at least ten times. The V and J genes are TRBV30 and TRBJ1-1; 7 positions agree with TRBD1. The CDR3 has 15 amino acids. CDR1 is GTSNPN and CDR2 is SVGIG in the germline V gene (reference sequence). J gave up 4 bases and V 1 base, and 9 bases lay outside the gene matches. CDR3 in amino acids: CAWSALDRVGTEAFF. CDR3 sequence (DNA): TGTGCCTGGAGTGCCCTCGACAGGGTTGGCACTGAAGCTTTCTTT.

This chain uses TRBV20-1 with TRBJ2-3; the match to TRBD2 covers 9 bases. Germline CDR1 and CDR2: DFQATT and SNEGSKA (reference sequence). The CDR3 loop spans 14 amino acids. J was trimmed by 6 bases and V by 2 bases; bases with no gene match: 6. The CDR3 reads CSARLAGILDTQYF. The CDR3 DNA reads as TGCAGTGCTAGACTAGCGGGAATTTTGGATACGCAGTATTTT.

Concerning this clonotype: It may be a read error: a sequence one base away is much more abundant. The rearrangement joins TRBV2 to TRBJ1-4; no definite D call. CDR1 and CDR2 (germline): SNHLY, FYNNEI. The CDR3 covers 14 residues. CDR3 sequence reads: CVSSEVERSEKLFF. The CDR3 DNA follows: TGTGTCAGCAGTGAAGTGGAAAGGAGTGAAAAACTGTTTTTT. Looking up the rest from reference TRBV2 and TRBJ1-4 gives the full variable domain: EPEVTQTPSHQVTQMGQEVILRCVPISNHLYFYWYRQILGQKVEFLVSFYNNEISEKSEIFDDQFSVERPDGSNFTLKIRSTKLEDSAMYFCVSSEVERSEKLFFGSGTQLSVL.

Only a few counts were recorded for this clonotype. The J gene is TRBJ2-5, the V gene TRBV19; 12 positions agree with TRBD2. With 3 bases clipped from V and 5 bases from J, the junction kept 4 bases outside the gene matches. Germline V gene lookup returns CDR1 LNHDA and CDR2 SQIVND (reference sequence). The CDR3 totals 15 residues. The CDR3 DNA is TGTGCCAGTAGTATCGGCGGACTAGCGGGGGAGACCCAGTACTTC. Translated, it gives CASSIGGLAGETQYF.

This clonotype appeared a few times. The V and J genes are TRBV28 and TRBJ1-5; D is perhaps TRBD1 (6 bases). The CDR3 contains 19 residues. V was pared by 4 bases and J by 0 bases, with 22 bases between. Germline lookup yields CDR1 MDHEN and CDR2 SYDVKM. In nucleotides, the CDR3 is TGTGCCAGCAGTTCGGGGGGGCAGGCAGTCCGTTATAGCAATCAGCCCCAGCATTTT. Translation gives CASSSGGQAVRYSNQPQHF.

Remarks on this clonotype: A clone one base away is much larger, so this may be a read error. The conserved final phenylalanine or tryptophan is absent from the CDR3, which likely points to a read error. The chain couples TRBV12-3 or TRBV12-4 to TRBJ2-1; D possibly uses TRBD1 or TRBD2 (5 bases each). The ends were cut back, 3 bases at V and 0 bases at J, with 12 bases in the middle. This CDR3 spans 16 amino acids. The CDR3 protein is CASSFGGDVSYNEQFL. CDR3 DNA sequence: TGTGCCAGCAGTTTTGGGGGAGACGTCTCCTACAATGAGCAGTTCCTC.

The V gene is TRBV3-1, the J gene TRBJ2-2, with D possibly matching TRBD2 (5 bases). V gave up 4 bases and J gave up 5 bases, with 17 bases separating them. This CDR3 region has 16 residues. The germline CDR1 and CDR2 sequences are LGHDT and YNNKEL (reference sequence). CDR3 in DNA: TGTGCCAGCAGCCCCCGGGGTGAGACGATAACCGGGGAGCTGTTTTTT. Encoded protein: CASSPRGETITGELFF. The full variable domain, rest sourced from reference TRBV3-1 and TRBJ2-2, is DTAVSQTPKYLVTQMGNDKSIKCEQNLGHDTMYWYKQDSKKFLKIMFSYNNKELIINETVPNRFSPKSPDKAHLNLHINSLELGDSAVYFCASSPRGETITGELFFGEGSRLTVL.

V usage is TRBV6-2 or TRBV6-3 and J usage is TRBJ1-5, with 7 bases that match TRBD1. V dropped 5 bases and J dropped 2; count of bases not matched to a gene: 12. Germline V gene lookup returns CDR1 MNHEY and CDR2 SVGEGT. This CDR3 contains 17 residues. The DNA of the CDR3 is TGTGCCAGCAGTGGAGTAGGACAGGAATCCCGCAATCAGCCCCAGCATTTT. This encodes CASSGVGQESRNQPQHF.

Only a few counts were recorded for this clonotype. This chain links TRBV10-3 with TRBJ2-7; D may be TRBD1 (6 bases). The germline V gene encodes CDR1 ENHRY and CDR2 SYGVKD. V lost 0 bases and J 4 bases, leaving 13 bases between the germline ends. CDR3 length: 15 residues. The CDR3 DNA sequence: TGTGCCATCAGTGAGTCACAGGGAGCTTTGTACGAGCAGTACTTC. This sequence encodes CAISESQGALYEQYF.

This clonotype has just a few counts. The chain employs TRBV20-1 and TRBJ2-1; D gene ambiguous. The V end was cut by 1 base, the J end by 4 bases, with 11 bases between. The CDR3 spans 14 residues. Germline V gene sequence: CDR1 DFQATT, CDR2 SNEGSKA (reference sequence). The CDR3: CSARAVVDYNEQFF. CDR3 nucleotide sequence: TGCAGTGCTAGAGCCGTGGTAGATTACAATGAGCAGTTCTTC.

This clonotype has a handful of counts. This chain uses TRBV7-6 with TRBJ1-4; D gene unclear. Germline V CDR1 and CDR2: SGHVS, FNYEAQ. Trimming shortened V by 0 bases and J by 8 bases, and 10 bases separated the two germline ends. The CDR3 has 14 amino acids. This CDR3 is CASSLAMDGEKLFF. The DNA for the CDR3 is TGTGCCAGCAGCTTAGCGATGGACGGGGAAAAACTGTTTTTT. The variable domain in full, completed from reference TRBV7-6 and TRBJ1-4, reads GAGVSQSPRYKVTKRGQDVALRCDPISGHVSLYWYRQALGQGPEFLTYFNYEAQQDKSGLPNDRFSAERPEGSISTLTIQRTEQRDSAMYRCASSLAMDGEKLFFGSGTQLSVL.

This clonotype occurred many times. The chain couples TRBV6-1 to TRBJ1-1; D call uncertain. Trimming cost V 1 base and J 1 base, with 10 bases left between them. The CDR3 spans 15 residues. The germline V gene encodes CDR1 MNHNS and CDR2 SASEGT. CDR3 nucleotides: TGTGCCAGCAGTGAAGTAGAGTACTCGAACACTGAAGCTTTCTTT. This encodes CASSEVEYSNTEAFF.

This clonotype has only a few counts. This chain links TRBV7-8 with TRBJ1-5, with 7 bases aligning to TRBD1. Germline values: CDR1 SGHVS, CDR2 FQNEAQ. The CDR3 consists of 16 residues. V lost 3 bases to trimming and J lost 5 bases; unmatched junction nucleotides: 10. In DNA, the CDR3 is TGTGCCAGCAGCTTTGAAAGACAGGGTGGATATCAGCCCCAGCATTTT. This encodes CASSFERQGGYQPQHF.

The gene calls are TRBV9 and TRBJ2-2, with 12 positions matching TRBD2. There are 16 residues in the CDR3. V trimming: 4 bases; J trimming: 7 bases; junction bases outside the gene matches: 8. Germline CDR1 reads SGDLS; CDR2 reads YYNGEE. DNA for the CDR3: TGTGCCAGCAGCTCGAGGACTAGCGGGAACGGCGGGGAGCTGTTTTTT. Translated: CASSSRTSGNGGELFF. The full variable domain, completed using reference TRBV9 and TRBJ2-2, is DSGVTQTPKHLITATGQRVTLRCSPRSGDLSVYWYQQSLDQGLQFLIQYYNGEERAKGNILERFSAQQFPDLHSELNLSSLELGDSALYFCASSSRTSGNGGELFFGEGSRLTVL.

This clonotype was recorded only once. The chain has TRBV3-1 and TRBJ1-6; D ambiguous. The CDR3 loop spans 13 amino acids. V was pared by 3 bases and J by 10 bases, with 10 bases between. Germline assignment: CDR1 LGHDT and CDR2 YNNKEL (reference sequence). The CDR3 spells CASSQGGGSPLHF. The CDR3 DNA reads TGTGCCAGCAGCCAGGGCGGCGGATCACCCCTCCACTTT. Variable domain in full (rest from reference TRBV3-1 and TRBJ1-6): DTAVSQTPKYLVTQMGNDKSIKCEQNLGHDTMYWYKQDSKKFLKIMFSYNNKELIINETVPNRFSPKSPDKAHLNLHINSLELGDSAVYFCASSQGGGSPLHFGNGTRLTVT.

The chain uses TRBV28 and TRBJ2-6, with D uncertain. Per germline, CDR1 MDHEN and CDR2 SYDVKM. The CDR3 consists of 15 residues. Deletions cut 11 bases from V and 0 bases from J, with 14 bases between. DNA of the CDR3: TGTGCCTGCCAGCGAGAAAGCTCTGGGGCCAACGTCCTGACTTTC. Its protein product is CACQRESSGANVLTF.

About this clonotype: Germline is not matched at one junction end, which may reflect a read error. V gene TRBV13 combines with J gene TRBJ1-1; D is ambiguous. Per the germline V gene, CDR1 is PRHDT and CDR2 is FYEKMQ (reference sequence). This CDR3 spans 13 amino acids. The CDR3 protein is CASHPTRRAEALF. The CDR3 coding sequence is TGTGCCAGCCACCCCACAAGGAGGGCTGAAGCTCTCTTT.

This clonotype was seen only a few times. J is TRBJ2-3 and V is TRBV12-3 or TRBV12-4; 10 bases match TRBD1. V shed 5 bases, J shed 1 base, and the junction held 6 bases outside the gene matches. The CDR3 is made up of 16 amino acids. Here the CDR3 DNA reads TGTGCCAGCAGTCTAGGGACAGGGGCCGGCACAGATACGCAGTATTTT. This sequence encodes CASSLGTGAGTDTQYF.